The clone carrying this T cell receptor (beta chain) was observed a single time. The data stem from a study of blood T cell repertoires in COVID-19. Study context: Italy, Spain and the United States were the sources of the convalescent and acute COVID-19 samples. In each case, the material was cDNA or gDNA derived from T cells, B-cell-depleted T cells, or PBMCs.

V shed 4 bases and J 3 bases; nucleotides not matched to a gene: 6. The CDR3 contains 14 residues. CDR1 and CDR2 (germline): KGHSH, LQKENI. As handled by the study authors: Amplification from reference gene primers served as the basis for estimated nucleated cell counts. Assay used: immunoSEQ multiplex PCR; TCRdb lists only in-frame clones, some missing. Clone size and the V and J calls come from that table; the DNA yielded D and trimming. The sample yields about 73,000 clones, around four fifths seen once. The rearrangement uses TRBV18 and TRBJ2-7; 7 bases are a match to TRBD1. Material for sequencing was peripheral blood. The receptor comes from an elderly man with active or convalescent COVID-19. CDR3: CASSQGDRNYEQYF. The CDR3, as DNA: TGTGCCAGCTCACAGGGGGACAGAAACTACGAGCAGTACTTC.